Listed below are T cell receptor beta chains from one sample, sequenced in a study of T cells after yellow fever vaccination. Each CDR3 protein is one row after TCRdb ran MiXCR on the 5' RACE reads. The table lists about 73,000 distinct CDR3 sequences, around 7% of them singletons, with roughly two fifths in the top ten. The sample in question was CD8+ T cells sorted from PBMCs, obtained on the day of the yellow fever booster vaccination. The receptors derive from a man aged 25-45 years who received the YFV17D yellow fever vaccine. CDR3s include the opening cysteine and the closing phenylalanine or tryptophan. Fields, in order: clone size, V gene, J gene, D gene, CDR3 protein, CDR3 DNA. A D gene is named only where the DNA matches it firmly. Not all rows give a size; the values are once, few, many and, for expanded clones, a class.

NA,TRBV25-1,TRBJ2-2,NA,CASSRANTGELFF,TGTGCCAGCAGTAGGGCGAACACCGGGGAGCTGTTTTTT
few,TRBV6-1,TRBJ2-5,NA,CASSNQDRTTETQYF,TGTGCCAGCAGCAACCAAGACAGGACTACGGAGACCCAGTACTTC
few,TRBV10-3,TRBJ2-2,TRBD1,CAISESIQGTGVTGELFF,TGTGCCATCAGTGAGTCGATCCAGGGGACAGGGGTAACCGGGGAGCTGTTTTTT
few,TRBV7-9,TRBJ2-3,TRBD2,CASSFSGSGSTDTQYF,TGTGCCAGCAGCTTTTCAGGTAGCGGGAGCACAGATACGCAGTATTTT
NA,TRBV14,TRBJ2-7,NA,CASSPTRGASYEQYF,TGTGCCAGCAGCCCGACCAGGGGCGCATCCTACGAGCAGTACTTC
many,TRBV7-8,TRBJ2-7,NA,CASSLFGGANFGEQYF,TGTGCCAGCAGCTTATTTGGGGGGGCTAATTTCGGCGAGCAGTACTTC
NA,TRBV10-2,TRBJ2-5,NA,CASSETGETQYF,TGCGCCAGCAGTGAAACGGGGGAGACCCAGTACTTC
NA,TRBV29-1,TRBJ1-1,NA,CSVDRIKERLRTAFF,TGCAGCGTAGACCGGATAAAGGAGCGTCTCAGAACAGCTTTCTTT
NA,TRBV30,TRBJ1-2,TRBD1,CVGRGHGYTF,TGTGTCGGCAGGGGGCACGGCTACACCTTC
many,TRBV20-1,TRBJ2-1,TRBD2,CSAVPLAGGTYNEQFF,TGCAGTGCCGTTCCACTAGCGGGAGGAACCTACAATGAGCAGTTCTTC
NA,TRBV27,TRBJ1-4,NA,CASSLHSPEDEKLFF,TGTGCCAGCAGTTTACACAGCCCTGAGGATGAAAAACTGTTTTTT
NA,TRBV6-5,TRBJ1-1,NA,CASSYSIGGAEAFF,TGTGCCAGCAGTTACTCGATTGGGGGGGCTGAAGCTTTCTTT
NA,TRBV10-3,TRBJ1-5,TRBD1,CAIKGQENQPQHF,TGTGCCATCAAAGGACAGGAGAATCAGCCCCAGCATTTT
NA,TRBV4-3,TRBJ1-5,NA,CASSQDLWLQPQHF,TGCGCCAGCAGCCAAGACTTATGGCTTCAGCCCCAGCATTTT
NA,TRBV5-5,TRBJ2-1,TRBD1,CASSKGQEIYNEQFF,TGTGCCAGCAGCAAAGGACAGGAAATCTACAATGAGCAGTTCTTC
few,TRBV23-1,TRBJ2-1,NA,CASSQPVRGVQFF,TGCGCCAGCAGTCAGCCCGTGAGGGGAGTGCAGTTCTTC
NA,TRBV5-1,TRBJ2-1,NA,CASSLARVNEQFF,TGCGCCAGCAGCTTGGCGCGGGTCAATGAGCAGTTCTTC
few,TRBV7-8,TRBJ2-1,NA,CASSATGTAYNEQFF,TGTGCCAGCAGCGCGACCGGGACTGCCTACAATGAGCAGTTCTTC
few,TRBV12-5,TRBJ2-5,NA,CASGSSLPQRQETQYF,TGTGCTAGTGGTTCGTCTTTGCCGCAACGCCAAGAGACCCAGTACTTC
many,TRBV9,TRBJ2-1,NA,CASSVGSKRDNEQFF,TGTGCCAGCAGCGTTGGGTCTAAGAGGGACAATGAGCAGTTCTTC
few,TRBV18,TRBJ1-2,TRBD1,CASSPPRTGDNYGYTF,TGTGCCAGCTCACCACCCCGGACAGGGGATAACTATGGCTACACCTTC
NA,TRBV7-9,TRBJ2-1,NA,CASSFFIREQFF,TGTGCCAGCAGCTTTTTTATCCGTGAGCAGTTCTTC
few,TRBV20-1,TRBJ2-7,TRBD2,CSASSGLSSYEQYF,TGCAGTGCTTCTAGCGGGTTAAGCTCCTACGAGCAGTACTTC